This TCR beta chain was captured in a study of blood T cell repertoires in COVID-19. As for the study in general: Whether acute or convalescent, the COVID-19 samples came from the United States, Italy and Spain.

Only in-frame clones appear in the TCRdb table, and some are missing; sequencing was by immunoSEQ multiplex PCR. The sample yields around 130,000 clones, 60% to 80% seen once. Germline V lookup: CDR1 KGHSH, CDR2 LQKENI. The CDR3 is made up of 13 amino acids. V was clipped by 3 bases and J by 5 bases; unmatched bases: 3. This chain joins TRBV18 and TRBJ1-2; the match to TRBD1 covers 7 bases. The sequenced material came from peripheral blood. The sequence came from a human donor in a cohort sampled during active COVID-19. Here the CDR3 DNA reads TGTGCCAGCTCACCCGGGACAGAGTATGGCTACACCTTC. It specifies CASSPGTEYGYTF.